This T cell receptor beta chain was retrieved from a study of cytomegalovirus exposure and HLA in healthy donors. Study outcomes and limitations: The authors listed some 150 TCR beta chains as cytomegalovirus-associated. HLA restriction was apparent for most CMV-associated TCR beta chains in a later analysis. The analysis excluded some indistinguishable V segments, including TRBV6-2 and TRBV6-3.

There are 13 residues in the CDR3. J gave up 4 bases and V 10 bases, and 7 bases lay outside the gene matches. Germline values: CDR1 MNHEY, CDR2 SVGAGI. This PCR relied on a set of 60 Vbeta primers and 13 Jbeta primers. TCRdb's copy holds only in-frame clones and misses some; the assay was immunoSEQ multiplex PCR. Of around 200,000 clones in the sample, around three quarters were seen once. About this clone: Its antigen is not known.

Whereas donors were nominally healthy upon sampling, unrecorded immune exposures were probable. V is TRBV6-5 and J is TRBJ1-3; 7 nucleotides agree with TRBD1. The sequencing input was PBMCs. The clonotype was recovered from a man in his forties or fifties in good health and CMV-seronegative. CDR3 nucleotide sequence: TGTGCCACGATAAACAGGGGCGGAAACACCATATATTTT. This encodes CATINRGGNTIYF.